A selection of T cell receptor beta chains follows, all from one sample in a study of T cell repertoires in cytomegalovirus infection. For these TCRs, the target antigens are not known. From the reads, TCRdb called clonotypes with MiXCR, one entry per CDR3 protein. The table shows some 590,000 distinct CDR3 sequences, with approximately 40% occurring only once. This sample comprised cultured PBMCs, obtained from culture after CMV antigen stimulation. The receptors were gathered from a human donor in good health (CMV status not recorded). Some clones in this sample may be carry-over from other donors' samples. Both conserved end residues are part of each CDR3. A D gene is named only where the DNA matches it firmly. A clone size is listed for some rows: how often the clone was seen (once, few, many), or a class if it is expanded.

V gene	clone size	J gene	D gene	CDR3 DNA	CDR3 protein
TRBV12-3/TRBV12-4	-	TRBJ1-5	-	TGTGCCAGCAGTTTGGATCAGCCCCAGCATTTT	CASSLDQPQHF
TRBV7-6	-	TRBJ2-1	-	TGTGCCAGCAGCTTAGCCTTACAGTTCAATGAGCAGTTCTTC	CASSLALQFNEQFF
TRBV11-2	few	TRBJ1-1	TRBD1	TGTGCCAGCAGCCACGGGACAGCGAACACTGAAGCTTTCTTT	CASSHGTANTEAFF
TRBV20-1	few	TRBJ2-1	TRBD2	TGCAGTGCTAGAGATCCAGCGGGAGGGGGGGATGAGCAGTTCTTC	CSARDPAGGGDEQFF
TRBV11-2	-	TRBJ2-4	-	TGTGCCAGCAGCTTCCGACAGGGAGGCAAAAACATTCAGTACTTC	CASSFRQGGKNIQYF
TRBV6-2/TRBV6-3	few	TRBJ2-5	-	TGTGCCAGCAGCCCCCCGGGCACGGCGAGGCGGGAGACCCAGTACTTC	CASSPPGTARRETQYF
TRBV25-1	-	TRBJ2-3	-	TGTGCCAGCAGTGAATGGGGCCCCACAGATACGCAGTATTTT	CASSEWGPTDTQYF
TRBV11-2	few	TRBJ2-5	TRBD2	TGTGCCAGCAGCTCGTACTCCCCTCGACTAGCGGGGGCAACGTACGAGACCCAGTACTTC	CASSSYSPRLAGATYETQYF
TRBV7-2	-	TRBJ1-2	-	TGTGCCAGCAGCTTAGCGCGGGGCATGCAGTCTAACTATGGCTACACCTTC	CASSLARGMQSNYGYTF
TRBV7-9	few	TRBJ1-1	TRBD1	TGTGCCAGCAGCTCCAGACAGGGCCCGCGCACTGAAGCTTTCTTT	CASSSRQGPRTEAFF
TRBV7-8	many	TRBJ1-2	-	TGTGCCAGCAGCTCGGACGGGGGCTACACCTTC	CASSSDGGYTF
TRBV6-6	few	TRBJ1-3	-	TGTGCCAGCCCGTCCGGAAACACCATATATTTT	CASPSGNTIYF
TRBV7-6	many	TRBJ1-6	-	TGTGCCAGCAGCTTACAAGGCGCGAATTCACCCCTCCACTTT	CASSLQGANSPLHF